The 5 T cell receptor beta chains given below trace back to one sample, sequenced in a study of PD-L1 blockade in urothelial cancer (dated by TCRdb to 2017 to 2019). The library was built by means of the immunoSEQ multiplex PCR assay. TCRdb mirrors the immuneACCESS table, restricted to in-frame sequences. Some clones are absent from its copies; in checked studies, under half trace to an unresolved V gene, and the reason for the others is unknown. The sample includes roughly 110,000 clones, with less than 95% observed a single time. The ten top clones hold under 5% of the sample. In light of the paper, this sample's time point label describes: peripheral blood 6 weeks after treatment start. The sequenced sample was PBMCs, obtained around atezolizumab (anti-PD-L1) treatment. The receptors originated from a man in his sixties with urothelial cancer.

This clone appeared a single time. This chain connects TRBV11-2 to TRBJ2-1, with TRBD2 matching over 9 bases. The length of the CDR3 is 15 residues. Losses at the gene ends were 5 bases for V and 11 bases for J; bases not matched to a gene: 13. Germline CDR1 SGHAT, CDR2 FQNNGV. CDR3 sequence: CASSPRTSAWNQQFF. CDR3 in DNA: TGTGCCAGCAGCCCGCGGACTAGCGCCTGGAATCAGCAGTTCTTC.

This clone was detected only once. The chain combines TRBV19 with TRBJ2-5; 10 bases are shared with TRBD1. This CDR3 region has 16 residues. Germline V gene sequence: CDR1 LNHDA, CDR2 SQIVND (reference sequence). V shed 0 bases and J 5 bases; nucleotides not matched to a gene: 6. The CDR3: CASSIDATGGYETQYF. CDR3 DNA sequence: TGTGCCAGTAGTATAGACGCGACAGGGGGCTACGAGACCCAGTACTTC.

The J gene is TRBJ2-1, the V gene TRBV11-2, with 13 bases identical to TRBD2. In germline, CDR1 is SGHAT, CDR2 FQNNGV. CDR3 length: 15 residues. The J segment lost 9 bases and the V segment lost 5 bases, leaving 7 bases of the junction unmatched. CDR3 nucleotides: TGTGCCAGCAGCCGAGGACTAGCGGGAGAAGGTGAGCAGTTCTTC. It encodes CASSRGLAGEGEQFF.

This clone was observed a handful of times. V is TRBV9 and J is TRBJ2-1; the match to TRBD2 covers 12 bases. This CDR3 is 17 amino acids long. The V gene end was trimmed by 10 bases and the J gene end by 7 bases; junction bases not matched to a gene: 18. CDR1 is SGDLS, CDR2 YYNGEE, per germline. The CDR3 is CASNRASGGARYNEQFF. The CDR3 nucleotides are TGTGCCTCCAATAGGGCTAGCGGGGGGGCACGATATAATGAGCAGTTCTTC.

J is TRBJ2-7 and V is TRBV4-2; possibly TRBD2 for D (5 bases). Germline V lookup: CDR1 LGHNA, CDR2 YNFKEQ. Between the trimmed V and J ends, which lost 1 base and 2 bases, there was a span of 9 bases. The CDR3 consists of 14 residues. The CDR3 coding sequence is TGTGCCAGCAGCCAAGGGACTGTGACCTACGAGCAGTACTTC. This codes for CASSQGTVTYEQYF.